Listed below are T cell receptor beta chains from one sample, sequenced in a study of T cells after yellow fever vaccination. Each CDR3 protein gets one entry after TCRdb re-called the 5' RACE reads with MiXCR. The data hold roughly 170,000 distinct CDR3 sequences, with roughly 6.2% observed a single time. Here the sequenced sample was CD4+ T cells sorted from PBMCs, taken on the day of the first yellow fever vaccination. These receptor sequences come from a man aged 18 to 29 who received the YFV17D yellow fever vaccine. The CDR3 runs from the conserved cysteine through the conserved F or W. The D gene is left open where the match is weak. Not every row has a clone size; where given, it reads once, few, many or a size class.

TRBJ2-5 | 14 | TRBV30 | few | . | CAWSRSRLQETQYF | TGTGCCTGGAGTAGGAGCAGACTCCAAGAGACCCAGTACTTC
TRBJ2-6 | 14 | TRBV28 | few | . | CASSFSSGANVLTF | TGTGCCAGCAGTTTCAGCTCTGGGGCCAACGTCCTGACTTTC
TRBJ2-3 | 13 | TRBV7-2 | . | . | CARSLRGTDTQYF | TGTGCCAGGAGCTTACGGGGCACAGATACGCAGTACTTT
TRBJ2-6 | 15 | TRBV5-1 | many | . | CASSLRSSGANVLTF | TGCGCCAGCAGCTTGAGGAGCTCTGGGGCCAACGTCCTGACTTTC
TRBJ2-5 | 15 | TRBV7-2 | many | . | CASSLGLAEGETQYF | TGTGCCAGCAGCTTGGGACTTGCCGAGGGAGAGACCCAGTACTTC
TRBJ2-1 | 14 | TRBV5-1 | . | TRBD1 | CASSLRTGDNEQFF | TGCGCCAGCAGCCTAAGGACAGGGGACAATGAGCAGTTCTTC
TRBJ2-1 | 16 | TRBV7-2 | . | . | CASSLVSQSSYNEQFF | TGTGCCAGCAGCTTAGTTAGCCAGAGCTCCTACAATGAGCAGTTCTTC
TRBJ2-5 | 14 | TRBV20-1 | many | TRBD1 | CSARDTGGEETQYF | TGCAGTGCTAGAGATACAGGGGGCGAAGAGACCCAGTACTTC
TRBJ2-1 | 15 | TRBV6-5 | many | TRBD2 | CASGGGRSLYNEQFF | TGTGCCAGTGGGGGGGGGAGGTCCCTTTACAATGAGCAGTTCTTC
TRBJ1-6 | 14 | TRBV5-1 | many | . | CASNQGDLNSPLHF | TGCGCCAGCAATCAGGGCGACCTTAATTCACCCCTCCACTTT
TRBJ2-7 | 15 | TRBV6-1 | many | TRBD1 | CASRDGGTGVYEQYF | TGTGCCAGCAGAGACGGCGGGACAGGGGTATACGAGCAGTACTTC
TRBJ2-5 | 13 | TRBV7-9 | few | . | CASSFQYQETQYF | TGTGCCAGCAGCTTCCAATACCAAGAGACCCAGTACTTC
TRBJ2-5 | 16 | TRBV5-1 | many | TRBD2 | CASSSGTSGGPKAQYF | TGCGCCAGCAGCTCCGGGACTAGCGGGGGCCCCAAGGCCCAGTACTTC
TRBJ2-5 | 11 | TRBV2 | many | . | CASSDFETQYF | TGTGCCAGCAGTGACTTTGAGACCCAGTACTTC
TRBJ2-3 | 15 | TRBV4-1 | many | TRBD1 | CASSRQGLGTDTQYF | TGCGCCAGCAGCCGACAGGGGCTGGGCACAGATACGCAGTATTTT
TRBJ2-3 | 18 | TRBV18 | many | TRBD2 | CASSPGLAGGLSTDTQYF | TGTGCCAGCTCACCGGGACTAGCGGGGGGACTTAGCACAGATACGCAGTATTTT
TRBJ2-3 | 14 | TRBV7-3 | many | . | CASSLRGATDTQYF | TGTGCCAGCAGCTTAAGAGGGGCCACAGATACGCAGTATTTT
TRBJ1-4 | 15 | TRBV6-1 | . | TRBD1 | CATRDRGGANEKLFF | TGTGCCACCAGGGACAGGGGAGGGGCTAATGAAAAACTGTTTTTT